This T cell receptor (beta chain) came from a study of tumor and adjacent non-tumor tissue in lung cancer. The library came from three nested PCR rounds adapted from ARM-PCR protocols. TCRdb re-called the multiplex PCR reads with MiXCR, one entry per CDR3 protein. The table includes 40,000 to 45,000 distinct CDR3 sequences, more than 50% detected once. There are 14 residues in the CDR3. The germline CDR1 and CDR2 sequences are MNHNS and SASEGT. No cell sorting was done before RNA was extracted from the tissue. More than 3 cm separated this lung sample from the edge of the tumor. This clonotype was sampled from a man aged 50 to 60 with non-small cell lung cancer. This rearrangement joins TRBV6-1 to TRBJ2-1; tentative D call: TRBD2 (6 bases). The source material was distant non-tumor lung tissue. Here the CDR3 reads CTGRGLAWGDEQFF. CDR3 sequence (DNA): TGTACCGGCCGAGGGCTAGCGTGGGGAGATGAGCAGTTCTTC.